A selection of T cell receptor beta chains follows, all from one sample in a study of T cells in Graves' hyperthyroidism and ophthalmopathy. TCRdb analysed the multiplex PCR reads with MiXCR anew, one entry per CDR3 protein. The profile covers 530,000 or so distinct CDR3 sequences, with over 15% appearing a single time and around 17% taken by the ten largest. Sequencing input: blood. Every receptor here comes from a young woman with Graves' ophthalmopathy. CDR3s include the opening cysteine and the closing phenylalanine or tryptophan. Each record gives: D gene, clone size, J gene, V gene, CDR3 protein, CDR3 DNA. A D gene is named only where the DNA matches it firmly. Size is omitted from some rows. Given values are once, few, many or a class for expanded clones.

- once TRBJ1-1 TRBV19 CASGDPGRMDTEAFF TGTGCCAGTGGGGATCCGGGACGGATGGACACTGAAGCTTTCTTT
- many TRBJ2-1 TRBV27 CATLPSAPYNEQFF TGTGCCACCCTCCCCAGCGCGCCCTACAATGAGCAGTTCTTC
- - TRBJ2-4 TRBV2 CASSENPSNIQYF TGTGCCAGCAGTGAGAACCCCTCAAACATTCAGTACTTC
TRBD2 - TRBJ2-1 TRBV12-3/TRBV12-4 CASSLASGTRPFF TGTGCCAGCAGTTTAGCGTCGGGGACTAGGCCGTTCTTC
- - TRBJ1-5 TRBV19 CASRTTGLSTYSNQPQHF TGTGCCAGTAGAACGACAGGCTTGAGTACCTATAGCAATCAGCCCCAGCATTTT
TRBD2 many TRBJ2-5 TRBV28 CASRTTSGGPGKTQYF TGTGCCAGCCGAACCACTAGCGGGGGACCAGGGAAGACCCAGTACTTC
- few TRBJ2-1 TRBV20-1 CSARAGALLDNEQFF TGCAGTGCTAGAGCCGGGGCTCTTCTCGACAATGAGCAGTTCTTC
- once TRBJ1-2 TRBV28 CASSSVLYCYTF TGTGCCAGCAGTTCTGTACTCTATTGCTACACCTTC
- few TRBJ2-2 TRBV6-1 CASSPPGAGGELFF TGTGCCAGCAGCCCCCCCGGGGCAGGAGGGGAGCTGTTTTTT
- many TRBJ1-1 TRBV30 CAWSADLGGRAFF TGTGCCTGGAGCGCGGATCTCGGGGGCCGAGCTTTCTTT
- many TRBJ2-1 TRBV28 CASSDRINNEQFF TGTGCCAGCAGCGACAGGATTAACAATGAGCAGTTCTTC
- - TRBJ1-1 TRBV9 CASSVESGHGTEAFF TGTGCCAGCAGCGTAGAGTCGGGACACGGCACTGAAGCTTTCTTT
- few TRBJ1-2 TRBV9 CASRDGARVGYTF TGTGCCAGCAGAGACGGAGCCAGGGTTGGCTACACCTTC
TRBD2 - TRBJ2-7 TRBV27 CASSPLAVHMGNEQYF TGTGCCAGCAGTCCACTAGCGGTTCACATGGGCAATGAGCAGTACTTC
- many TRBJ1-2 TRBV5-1 CASSWDEREDYGYTF TGCGCCAGCAGCTGGGACGAAAGGGAGGACTATGGCTACACCTTC
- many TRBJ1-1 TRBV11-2 CASSFDLNTEAFF TGTGCCAGCAGCTTCGACCTGAACACTGAAGCTTTCTTT
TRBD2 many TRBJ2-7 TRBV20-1 CSASGEGLEIPYEQYF TGCAGTGCTAGTGGGGAGGGACTAGAAATCCCCTACGAGCAGTACTTC
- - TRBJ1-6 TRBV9 CASSATVGNSPLHF TGTGCCAGCAGCGCGACAGTAGGGAATTCACCCCTCCACTTT
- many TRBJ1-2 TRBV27 CASSKQEDLNYGYTF TGTGCCAGCAGTAAACAAGAGGACCTTAACTATGGCTACACCTTC
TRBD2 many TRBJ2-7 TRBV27 CASSPGLAGLYEQYF TGTGCCAGCAGCCCTGGACTAGCGGGGTTGTACGAGCAGTACTTC
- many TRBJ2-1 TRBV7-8 CASSSTAMNEQFF TGTGCCAGCAGCTCCACGGCGATGAATGAGCAGTTCTTC
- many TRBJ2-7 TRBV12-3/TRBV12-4 CASSLWGRSYEQYF TGTGCCAGCAGTTTATGGGGCAGGTCCTACGAGCAGTACTTC
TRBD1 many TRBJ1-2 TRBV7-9 CASSQGTVNYGYTF TGTGCCAGCAGCCAAGGGACAGTCAACTATGGCTACACCTTC
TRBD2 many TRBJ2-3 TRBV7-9 CASSPSWRASGARTDTQYF TGTGCCAGCAGCCCGAGTTGGAGGGCTAGCGGGGCTCGCACAGATACGCAGTATTTT
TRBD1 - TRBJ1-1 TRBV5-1 CASSAQGGGTEAFF TGCGCCAGCAGCGCTCAGGGGGGGGGCACTGAAGCTTTCTTT
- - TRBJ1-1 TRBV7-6 CASSLELGDTEAFF TGTGCCAGCAGCTTAGAGCTGGGCGACACTGAAGCTTTCTTT
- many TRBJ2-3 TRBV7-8 CASSLYLDTQYF TGTGCCAGCAGCTTATACCTAGATACGCAGTATTTT
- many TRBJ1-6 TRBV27 CASSFTVLENSPLHF TGTGCCAGCAGTTTTACAGTTCTTGAGAATTCACCCCTCCACTTT
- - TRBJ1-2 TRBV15 CATSRDLQSFYGYTF TGTGCCACCAGCAGAGATTTACAGTCCTTCTATGGCTACACCTTC
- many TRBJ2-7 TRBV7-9 CASSLGALDEQYF TGTGCCAGCAGCTTAGGGGCGTTGGACGAGCAGTACTTC
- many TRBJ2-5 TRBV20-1 CSASRGPQETQYF TGCAGTGCTAGCCGGGGGCCGCAAGAGACCCAGTACTTC
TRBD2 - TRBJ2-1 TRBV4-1 CASSRGGLVFSYNEQFF TGCGCCAGCAGCCGGGGAGGACTAGTCTTCTCCTACAATGAGCAGTTCTTC
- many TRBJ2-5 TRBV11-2 CASSFLQRFQETQYF TGTGCCAGCAGCTTCCTGCAGAGGTTCCAAGAGACCCAGTACTTC
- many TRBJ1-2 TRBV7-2 CASSSGPITGGYTF TGTGCCAGCAGCTCCGGCCCAATTACCGGTGGCTACACCTTC
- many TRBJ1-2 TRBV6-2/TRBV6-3 CASSYSIRGGYTF TGTGCCAGCAGTTACTCGATTCGAGGAGGCTACACCTTC
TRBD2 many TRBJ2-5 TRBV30 CAWTINGRASGETQYF TGTGCCTGGACGATTAACGGGAGGGCCTCCGGTGAGACCCAGTACTTC
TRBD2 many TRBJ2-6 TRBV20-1 CSALAGGPGANVLTF TGCAGTGCGTTAGCGGGAGGGCCTGGGGCCAACGTCCTGACTTTC
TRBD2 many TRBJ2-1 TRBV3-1 CASSPRLAGGLYNEQFF TGTGCCAGCAGCCCCCGTCTAGCGGGGGGGCTGTACAATGAGCAGTTCTTC
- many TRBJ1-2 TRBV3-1 CASSQDLAASYGYTF TGTGCCAGCAGCCAAGATCTGGCAGCCTCATATGGCTACACCTTC
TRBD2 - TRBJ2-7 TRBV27 CASSFFASGSYEQYF TGTGCCAGCAGTTTTTTTGCTAGCGGCTCCTACGAGCAGTACTTC
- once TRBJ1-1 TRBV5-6 CASSFLTLSNTEAFF TGTGCCAGCAGCTTTCTGACACTTTCAAACACTGAAGCTTTCTTT
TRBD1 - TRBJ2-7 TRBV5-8 CASSIPTGGPYEQYF TGTGCCAGCAGCATTCCGACAGGGGGACCATACGAGCAGTACTTC
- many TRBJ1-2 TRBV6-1 CASSFTGIYGYTF TGTGCCAGCAGTTTTACAGGGATCTATGGCTACACCTTC
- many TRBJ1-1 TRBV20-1 CSAPTVNTEAFF TGCAGTGCCCCGACAGTAAACACTGAAGCTTTCTTT
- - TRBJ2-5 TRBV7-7 CASSLTVGGETQYF TGTGCTAGCAGCTTGACCGTGGGGGGAGAGACCCAGTACTTC
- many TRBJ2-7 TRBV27 CASSLQNPGKNYEQYF TGTGCCAGCAGTTTGCAAAACCCGGGGAAAAACTACGAGCAGTACTTC
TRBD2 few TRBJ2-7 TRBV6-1 CASSDPASGYEQYF TGTGCCAGCAGTGACCCAGCTAGCGGGTACGAGCAGTACTTC
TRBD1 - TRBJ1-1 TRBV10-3 CAISRGQGSTEAFF TGTGCCATCAGTAGGGGACAGGGGAGCACTGAAGCTTTCTTT
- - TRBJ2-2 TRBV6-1 CASSDGVGGELFF TGTGCCAGCAGTGATGGGGTTGGCGGGGAGCTGTTTTTT
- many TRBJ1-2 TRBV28 CASSTSVGSTYGYTF TGTGCCAGCAGTACCAGTGTCGGGTCAACCTATGGCTACACCTTC
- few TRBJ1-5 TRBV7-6 CASSFSGSNQPQHF TGTGCCAGCAGCTTTTCGGGTAGCAATCAGCCCCAGCATTTT